This T cell receptor beta chain was identified during a study of T cell repertoires in cytomegalovirus infection. Whole-study context: It can be stated that public TCR beta signatures indicated CMV infection as well as a matching HLA type.

The study, taken as a whole, reports: Dominant in the ex vivo response were TCR beta clonotypes restricted by HLA-C and specific for CMV.

The germline gives CDR1 MDHEN, CDR2 SYDVKM. The CDR3 extends over 15 amino acids. The germline V and J ends were trimmed by 5 bases and 4 bases, with 17 bases remaining between them. TCRdb independently ran MiXCR on the reads; one entry per CDR3 protein. The data contain roughly 320,000 distinct CDR3 sequences, 9.5% of them singletons. Comment on this clonotype: Its target is not known.

The gene calls are TRBV28 and TRBJ2-5, with D tentatively TRBD2 (6 bases). The source material was PBMCs. The sequence derives from a human donor in good health (CMV status not recorded). Some clones in this sample may be carry-over from other donors' samples. In DNA form, the CDR3 reads TGTGCCAGCAGTCCCCAGGGAGCGGGTGGAGAGACCCAGTACTTC. Translating gives CASSPQGAGGETQYF.